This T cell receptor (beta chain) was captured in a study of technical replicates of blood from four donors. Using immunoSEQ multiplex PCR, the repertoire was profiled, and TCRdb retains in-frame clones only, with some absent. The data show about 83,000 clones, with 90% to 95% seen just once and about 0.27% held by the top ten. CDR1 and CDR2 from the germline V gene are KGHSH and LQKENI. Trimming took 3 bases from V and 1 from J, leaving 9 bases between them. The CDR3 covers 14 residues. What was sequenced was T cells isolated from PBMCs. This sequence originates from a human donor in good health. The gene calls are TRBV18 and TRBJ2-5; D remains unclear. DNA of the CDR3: TGTGCCAGCTCACCCAGGCCTGCCCAAGAGACCCAGTACTTC. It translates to CASSPRPAQETQYF.